What follows are 26 T cell receptor beta chains derived from one specimen sequenced in a study of OX40 agonist ivuxolimab in advanced cancers. TCRdb's copy holds only in-frame clones and misses some; the assay was immunoSEQ multiplex PCR. The top ten clones hold about 10% of a sample with approximately 45,000 clones, around 94% of them seen once. The sequences come from CD4+ or CD8+ T cells sorted from blood, collected in a trial of the OX40 agonist ivuxolimab. The receptors were gathered from an adult with an advanced solid tumor such as melanoma, head and neck, liver or kidney cancer.

The table lists this clone with a count of one. The rearrangement joins TRBV13 to TRBJ2-1, with D unresolved. This CDR3 region has 12 residues. The V gene's germline CDR1 is PRHDT and CDR2 FYEKMQ (reference sequence). V was cut by 3 bases and J by 6 bases, with 6 bases left in between. CDR3 bases: TGTGCCAGCAGCTTTCCTGGCAATGAGCAGTTCTTC. This gives the protein CASSFPGNEQFF.

This clone appeared a single time. The rearrangement links TRBV29-1 to TRBJ2-3; 7 positions agree with TRBD1. Germline CDR1 and CDR2: SQVTM and ANQGSEA. This CDR3 spans 14 amino acids. Trimming at V came to 8 bases and at J to 0 bases, leaving 8 bases not matched to a gene. The CDR3 DNA sequence: TGCAGCCGGGACAGCGAGTTTAGCACAGATACGCAGTATTTT. It specifies CSRDSEFSTDTQYF.

The chain couples TRBV7-9 to TRBJ2-7; D is unclear. The CDR3 has 12 amino acids. Trimming removed 4 bases at V and 4 bases at J, with 8 bases between. Germline assignment: CDR1 SEHNR and CDR2 FQNEAQ (reference sequence). The CDR3 protein is CASSYRVYEQYF. The CDR3 DNA is TGTGCCAGCAGCTACCGGGTTTACGAGCAGTACTTC.

The chain is built from TRBV11-2 and TRBJ2-7; no clear D. CDR3 length: 12 amino acids. CDR1 and CDR2 (germline): SGHAT, FQNNGV. Trimming left V 5 bases short and J 12 bases short, with 17 bases between. In DNA, the CDR3 is TGTGCCAGCAGCCAACAGAAACCTAGTTTGTACTTC. Its protein is CASSQQKPSLYF.

The gene calls are TRBV5-5 and TRBJ2-7, with 7 bases matching TRBD1. The CDR3 has 14 residues. Germline trimming cut 5 bases from V and 3 bases from J; bases unmatched to any gene: 8. Germline values: CDR1 SGHKS, CDR2 YYEKEE (reference sequence). In DNA form, the CDR3 reads TGTGCCAGCAGGCCCGGGACAGTGGGCTACGAGCAGTACTTC. Its translation is CASRPGTVGYEQYF.

The chain joins TRBV7-9 to TRBJ2-1; D is possibly TRBD2 (6 bases). The V and J ends lost 3 bases and 8 bases respectively, with 17 bases between them. The CDR3 has 15 amino acids. The germline CDR1 and CDR2 sequences are SEHNR and FQNEAQ (reference sequence). The CDR3 loop reads CASSLVLAGSDEQFF. The CDR3 nucleotides read TGTGCCAGCAGCTTGGTCTTGGCGGGAAGCGATGAGCAGTTCTTC. Full variable domain (outside the CDR3, taken from reference TRBV7-9 and TRBJ2-1): DTGVSQNPRHKITKRGQNVTFRCDPISEHNRLYWYRQTLGQGPEFLTYFQNEAQLEKSRLLSDRFSAERPKGSFSTLEIQRTEQGDSAMYLCASSLVLAGSDEQFFGPGTRLTVL.

This clone occurred once. J is TRBJ2-2 and V is TRBV27; the match to TRBD1 covers 7 bases. The germline CDR1 and CDR2 sequences are MNHEY and SMNVEV (reference sequence). This CDR3 is 14 amino acids long. The V segment lost 5 bases and the J segment 7 bases; nucleotides outside the gene matches: 7. CDR3 DNA: TGTGCCAGCAGTCTTCGACAGGGCAGCGGGGAGCTGTTTTTT. This translates into CASSLRQGSGELFF.

This clone occurred once. The chain combines TRBV5-1 with TRBJ2-1; 15 nucleotides agree with TRBD2. Per germline, CDR1 SGHRS and CDR2 YFSETQ. The CDR3 length is 17 residues. The V segment lost 4 bases and the J segment 7 bases; nucleotides outside the gene matches: 9. The DNA of the CDR3 is TGCGCCAGCAGCCCCGGACTAGCGGGAGGGCTGCGGAATGAGCAGTTCTTC. The encoded protein is CASSPGLAGGLRNEQFF.

This chain joins TRBV19 and TRBJ1-1, with TRBD1 matching over 7 bases. V shed 5 bases, J shed 5 bases, and the junction held 11 bases outside the gene matches. Germline V gene data show CDR1 as LNHDA and CDR2 as SQIVND (reference sequence). This CDR3 region has 15 residues. DNA of the CDR3: TGTGCCAGTAGTCCACTACAGGGGTTCGGGACTGAAGCTTTCTTT. As protein: CASSPLQGFGTEAFF.

The CDR3 DNA reads as TGTGCCAGCAGTTACAGCGGACCTTCCTACGAGCAGTACTTC. Residues: CASSYSGPSYEQYF. This chain links TRBV6-5 with TRBJ2-7; tentatively, D is TRBD2 (5 bases). Germline V gene sequence: CDR1 MNHEY, CDR2 SVGAGI. V was clipped by 2 bases and J by 1 base, with 9 bases between them. CDR3 length: 14 residues.

The V call is TRBV19, the J call TRBJ1-2; TRBD1 aligns across 9 bases. The germline V gene encodes CDR1 LNHDA and CDR2 SQIVND (reference sequence). V shed 5 bases, J shed 7 bases, and the junction held 5 bases outside the gene matches. CDR3 length: 13 residues. In DNA, the CDR3 is TGTGCCAGTAGTGTAACAGGGGGCCGTGGCTACACCTTC. It translates to CASSVTGGRGYTF. Complete variable domain (other parts from reference TRBV19 and TRBJ1-2): DGGITQSPKYLFRKEGQNVTLSCEQNLNHDAMYWYRQDPGQGLRLIYYSQIVNDFQKGDIAEGYSVSREKKESFPLTVTSAQKNPTAFYLCASSVTGGRGYTFGSGTRLTVV.

The chain joins TRBV30 to TRBJ2-7; D not certain. The length of the CDR3 is 11 residues. The ends were cut back, 3 bases at V and 4 bases at J, with 7 bases in the middle. Germline-derived CDR1 and CDR2 are GTSNPN and SVGIG (reference sequence). Written as DNA, the CDR3 is TGTGCCTGGAGGGAAGGGTACGAGCAGTACTTC. Protein product: CAWREGYEQYF.

This rearrangement joins TRBV29-1 to TRBJ2-1; maybe TRBD2 (5 bases). There are 11 residues in the CDR3. V dropped 6 bases and J dropped 8 bases, with 11 bases sitting between them. Germline V gene data show CDR1 as SQVTM and CDR2 as ANQGSEA. CDR3 nucleotide sequence: TGCAGCGTCCCACTAGTGGATGAGCAGTTCTTC. Its protein product is CSVPLVDEQFF.

The gene calls are TRBV27 and TRBJ1-1, with D perhaps matching TRBD1 (5 bases). Germline CDR1 MNHEY, CDR2 SMNVEV (reference sequence). The CDR3 is 13 amino acids. Trimming removed 0 bases at V and 8 bases at J, with 10 bases between. The CDR3 here is CASSLSTGLEAFF. The CDR3 DNA follows: TGTGCCAGCAGTTTATCAACGGGGCTAGAAGCTTTCTTT.

This chain links TRBV11-3 with TRBJ1-1; the D is unclear. With 3 bases removed from V and 1 base from J, the gap between germline ends came to 9 bases. The CDR3 is 14 residues long. The germline V gene has CDR1 SGHNT and CDR2 YENEEA. CDR3 loop: CASSLALGNTEAFF. Written as DNA, the CDR3 is TGTGCCAGCAGCTTGGCCCTGGGGAACACTGAAGCTTTCTTT.

The CDR3 spells CASSEGGRDYEQYF. The CDR3 region has the DNA TGTGCCAGCAGCGAAGGAGGCAGGGACTACGAGCAGTACTTC. This rearrangement joins TRBV9 to TRBJ2-7, with D perhaps being TRBD1 or TRBD2 (5 bases each). This CDR3 is built from 14 residues. Between the trimmed V and J ends, which lost 3 bases and 3 bases, there was a span of 13 bases. Germline CDR1 SGDLS, CDR2 YYNGEE.

V gene TRBV9 combines with J gene TRBJ2-1, with D possibly being TRBD2 (6 bases). The CDR3 has 19 amino acids. Germline CDR1 SGDLS, CDR2 YYNGEE. V shed 3 bases and J shed 0 bases, with 22 bases lying between them. The CDR3 is CASSDTPTSGLISYNEQFF. The DNA for the CDR3 is TGTGCCAGCAGCGACACACCGACCTCTGGACTAATCTCCTACAATGAGCAGTTCTTC.

The genes are TRBV6-5 and TRBJ2-7; D is uncertain. From germline, CDR1 is MNHEY and CDR2 SVGAGI. Deletions cut 5 bases from V and 3 bases from J, with 11 bases between. This CDR3 is built from 13 residues. The CDR3 loop reads CASSTTAFYEQYF. The DNA for the CDR3 is TGTGCCAGCAGTACCACAGCTTTCTACGAGCAGTACTTC.

The chain uses TRBV7-6 and TRBJ2-3, with 9 bases that match TRBD2. The V gene's germline CDR1 is SGHVS and CDR2 FNYEAQ. V lost 5 bases, J lost 0 bases, and 15 bases stayed unmatched. This CDR3 is built from 19 residues. The CDR3 spells CASSPQVGLAISSTDTQYF. Written as DNA, the CDR3 is TGTGCCAGCAGCCCTCAAGTCGGACTAGCGATATCTAGCACAGATACGCAGTATTTT.

The rearrangement links TRBV6-1 to TRBJ2-1, with 7 bases lining up with TRBD1. Germline CDR1 reads MNHNS; CDR2 reads SASEGT. The CDR3 length is 15 residues. J gave up 5 bases and V 5 bases, and 9 bases lay outside the gene matches. Here the CDR3 reads CASSPRLDRDNEQFF. The CDR3 DNA reads as TGTGCCAGCAGTCCTCGACTTGACAGGGACAATGAGCAGTTCTTC.

The chain is built from TRBV27 and TRBJ1-1; 7 bases map to TRBD1. Germline CDR1 MNHEY, CDR2 SMNVEV (reference sequence). Trimming at V came to 8 bases and at J to 7 bases, leaving 13 bases not matched to a gene. This CDR3 has 14 residues. DNA for the CDR3: TGTGCCAGCCGGGACAGTCTGAGGGGTTTTGAAGCTTTCTTT. Translated, it gives CASRDSLRGFEAFF.

This sequence joins TRBV4-3 and TRBJ2-1; 11 bases align to TRBD2. The CDR3 has 14 amino acids. Germline-derived CDR1 and CDR2 are LGHNA and YSLEER. The V segment lost 3 bases and the J segment 5 bases; nucleotides outside the gene matches: 0. The CDR3 nucleotides read TGCGCCAGCAGCCAGGGACTAGCGGACAATGAGCAGTTCTTC. Protein product: CASSQGLADNEQFF.

Details on this clone: Germline and junction disagree at one end, which may indicate a read error. The rearrangement joins TRBV7-9 to TRBJ2-1, with D perhaps matching TRBD1 or TRBD2 (5 bases each). CDR3 length: 14 residues. Germline V CDR1 and CDR2: SEHNR, FQNEAQ (reference sequence). CDR3 loop: CASSLALPGTSVIF. In nucleotides, the CDR3 is TGTGCCAGCAGCTTAGCGCTGCCCGGGACGTCTGTGATCTTC.

The V gene is TRBV27, the J gene TRBJ1-5; D not resolved. CDR1 is MNHEY and CDR2 is SMNVEV in the germline V gene (reference sequence). The V end lost 1 base, the J end lost 2 bases, and 6 bases lay between the germline ends. This CDR3 is 14 amino acids long. CDR3 sequence: CASSLFDGNQPQHF. The CDR3 DNA reads TGTGCCAGCAGTTTATTTGATGGCAATCAGCCCCAGCATTTT.

A remark on this clone: The same CDR3 is also encoded by other DNA sequences in this sample. The rearrangement links TRBV16 to TRBJ2-7; possible D gene TRBD1, 6 bases. V lost 2 bases, J lost 1 base, and 6 bases lay in between. The CDR3 has 13 residues. Per germline, CDR1 KGHSY and CDR2 FQNENV. The CDR3 loop reads CASSQTGSYEQYF. CDR3 bases: TGTGCCAGCAGCCAAACAGGGTCCTACGAGCAGTACTTC.

The chain couples TRBV7-6 to TRBJ2-1; no definite D call. Germline V lookup: CDR1 SGHVS, CDR2 FNYEAQ. The CDR3 is 16 residues long. Trimming removed 5 bases at V and 2 bases at J, with 16 bases between. Here the CDR3 DNA reads TGTGCCAGCAGCCAACCCCACGACTCGCCCTACAATGAGCAGTTCTTC. Translating it yields CASSQPHDSPYNEQFF.